The sequence of this T cell receptor (beta chain) was determined in a study of cytomegalovirus exposure and HLA in healthy donors. In the PCR, 60 Vbeta and 13 Jbeta primers were used. Generated by immunoSEQ multiplex PCR, the TCRdb table keeps only in-frame clones and is missing some. The table shows about 180,000 clones, with around 80% occurring only once. Trimming stripped 3 bases from V and 0 bases from J, with 11 bases between. CDR3 length: 15 amino acids. Germline CDR1 is LNHDA and CDR2 is SQIVND (reference sequence). Remarks on this clone: The antigen is unknown.

Notes on the study in general: Only CMV serostatus was available as immune exposure information.

The chain has TRBV19 and TRBJ1-1, with D maybe TRBD1 (5 bases). Sequencing used PBMCs. The sequence derives from a girl between 5 and 17 years old in good health and CMV-seropositive. The DNA for the CDR3 is TGTGCCAGTAGTATTGGGGCAGGATTGAACACTGAAGCTTTCTTT. Its translation: CASSIGAGLNTEAFF. Variable domain in full (rest from reference TRBV19 and TRBJ1-1): DGGITQSPKYLFRKEGQNVTLSCEQNLNHDAMYWYRQDPGQGLRLIYYSQIVNDFQKGDIAEGYSVSREKKESFPLTVTSAQKNPTAFYLCASSIGAGLNTEAFFGQGTRLTVV.